This T cell receptor beta chain was found in a study of regulatory T cells in long-lasting Graves disease. Study results and caveats: Only a small sample size was used, which may have cut accuracy. Those with persistent Graves' had less TCR diversity than newly diagnosed patients. There was favoring of TRBV28, TRBJ1-2 and TRBJ2-5 in persistent disease.

For TCR beta, libraries came from iRepertoire HTBI primers and Arm-PCR of CDR3 regions. Each CDR3 protein is one row after TCRdb ran MiXCR on the multiplex PCR reads. The top ten clones hold 25% to 35% of a sample with fewer than 400,000 distinct CDR3 sequences, about 20% of them seen once. For this clonotype: Its antigen is still unknown.

Time point of the sample: persistent/refractory GD, antithyroid drugs over 5 years with positive TRAb. RNA extracted from PBMCs served as the sequencing template. About 9.2 milliliters of peripheral blood were taken and placed in EDTA tubes. The CDR3 sequence is 13 residues long. Per the germline V gene, CDR1 is GTSNPN and CDR2 is SVGIG (reference sequence). The germline V and J ends were trimmed by 8 bases and 0 bases, with 8 bases remaining between them. The sequence came from a female donor with Graves disease. J is TRBJ1-6 and V is TRBV30; D gene uncertain. This material consisted of peripheral blood mononuclear cells (PBMCs), taken when the disease was refractory, from a patient treated with antithyroid drugs. CDR3 sequence: CAGRSSYNSPLHF. The CDR3 DNA sequence: TGTGCCGGACGGAGCTCCTATAATTCACCCCTCCACTTT.